Listed below are T cell receptor beta chains from one sample, sequenced in a study of T cell responses to AZD1222 COVID-19 vaccine. This table comes from immunoSEQ multiplex PCR, and its TCRdb copy is limited to in-frame clones, with some not included. This sample has 140,000 to 150,000 clones, with roughly 88% found just once. Sample: peripheral blood, taken on day 0 of AZD1222 vaccination. All receptors come from an adult in good health. The CDR3 runs from the conserved cysteine through the conserved F or W. D genes are given only for firm matches. Part of the rows lack a size; the others show once, few, many or a class for expanded clones.

cdr3_nt cdr3_aa j_call clone_size d_call v_call
TGTGCCAGCAGCTTGGTCCGGGCGGGAGGGCCGGATACGCAGTATTTT CASSLVRAGGPDTQYF TRBJ2-3 . TRBD2 TRBV7-2
TGTGCCAGCAGCCCGGACGGGACAGGGAATCAGCCCCAGCATTTT CASSPDGTGNQPQHF TRBJ1-5 . TRBD1 TRBV11-2
TGTGTCCTACTCCGAGCAACTAATTCACCCCTCCACTTT CVLLRATNSPLHF TRBJ1-6 . . TRBV10-3
TGTGCCAGTAGCGGACTCCGGGACAGGGACTATGGATGGTACACCTTC CASSGLRDRDYGWYTF TRBJ1-2 . TRBD1 TRBV19
TGTGCCAGCTACAGGGACCTTATGAACACTGAAGCTTTCTTT CASYRDLMNTEAFF TRBJ1-1 once . TRBV27
TGTGCCAGCAGCGGGGGACTAAACAATGAGCAGTTCTTC CASSGGLNNEQFF TRBJ2-1 . TRBD2 TRBV9
TGTGCCAGTAGTCTCCGAGGTACTGGAAACACCATATATTTT CASSLRGTGNTIYF TRBJ1-3 . . TRBV19
TGTGCCACCAGCGGGACACCCACCGGGGAGCTGTTTTTT CATSGTPTGELFF TRBJ2-2 once . TRBV24-1
TGTGCCAGCAGCCTCGGGACAGGGCAAAAACTGTTTTTT CASSLGTGQKLFF TRBJ1-4 . TRBD1 TRBV7-9
TGCATTGTCTTCACAGATACGCAGTATTTT CIVFTDTQYF TRBJ2-3 . . TRBV29-1
TGTGCCAGCAGCGTTGGGGCCGGCGTGGGGTATCAAAGCCTGTTCTTC CASSVGAGVGYQSLFF TRBJ2-1 . . TRBV9
TGCGCCAGCAGCCACCCCGCCAACACACCGTCTGAAGCTTTCTTT CASSHPANTPSEAFF TRBJ1-1 . . TRBV4-1
TGTGCCAGCAGCCGAGTACTCGCCAGTGAGCAGTTCTTC CASSRVLASEQFF TRBJ2-1 . . TRBV11-3
TGTGCCAGCAGTTACTCTTATGGCTACACCTTC CASSYSYGYTF TRBJ1-2 once . TRBV12-3/TRBV12-4
TGTGCCAGCAGCCCACTAGCGGGAGCGATTTACGAGCAGTACTTC CASSPLAGAIYEQYF TRBJ2-7 . TRBD2 TRBV7-2
TGTGCCAGCAGTCCAAAAGGGTCTCTGGTGGGGGCTTTCTTT CASSPKGSLVGAFF TRBJ1-1 . . TRBV9
TGTGCCAGCAGCCCCCGATCTCCGCCCTACGAGCAGTACTTC CASSPRSPPYEQYF TRBJ2-7 . . TRBV11-2
TGTGCCAGCAGTGGGACCCGACTAGCGACATACAATGAGCAGTTCTTC CASSGTRLATYNEQFF TRBJ2-1 . TRBD2 TRBV6-1
TGTGCCAGCAGCTTAGGGATCACTGAAGCTTTCTTT CASSLGITEAFF TRBJ1-1 . . TRBV7-8
TGTGCCAGTACGGAGAGGGGGAACTACGAGCAGTACTTC CASTERGNYEQYF TRBJ2-7 . . TRBV19
TGTGCCAGCAGTGATGGGGGGACTGGAAACACCATATATTTT CASSDGGTGNTIYF TRBJ1-3 . . TRBV2
TGTGCCAGCAACCTGGGGGTCTACCAAGAGACCCAGTACTTC CASNLGVYQETQYF TRBJ2-5 . . TRBV7-2
TGTGCCACCAGCAGTGACAGGGTATGGGGACAGCCCCAGCATTTT CATSSDRVWGQPQHF TRBJ1-5 . TRBD1 TRBV15
TGTGCCAGCTGGGACAGCCCCTACGAGCAGTACTTC CASWDSPYEQYF TRBJ2-7 once TRBD1 TRBV6-5
TGTGCCAGCAGTTTATCGCGCGGAAACACCATATATTTT CASSLSRGNTIYF TRBJ1-3 . . TRBV28
TGTGCCAGCAGCTTAAGATCTGAAGACTATGGCTACACCTTC CASSLRSEDYGYTF TRBJ1-2 . . TRBV7-9
TGCGCCAGCAGCTATAGCGCGGGAGAGACAGATACGCAGTATTTT CASSYSAGETDTQYF TRBJ2-3 few TRBD2 TRBV5-1
TGTGCCAGTAGTGCTCCTGGTGTGGCAAGGAATGAGCAGTTCTTC CASSAPGVARNEQFF TRBJ2-1 . . TRBV19
TGTGCCAGCAGCTCAAACCCGGGACAGGGTTTTAATTCACCCCTCCACTTT CASSSNPGQGFNSPLHF TRBJ1-6 . TRBD1 TRBV5-6
TGTGCCAGCAGCTTATTGACCCTTACCGGGACAGGGGGCAACACTGAAGCTTTCTTT CASSLLTLTGTGGNTEAFF TRBJ1-1 . TRBD1 TRBV7-6
TGTGCCAGCAGCCCCCATGAGGGCGGAGGTGGCTACACCTTC CASSPHEGGGGYTF TRBJ1-2 few . TRBV3-1/TRBV3-2
TGTGCCAGCAGCCGAGGATTGGGCCCCTACGAGCAGTACTTC CASSRGLGPYEQYF TRBJ2-7 . . TRBV3-1/TRBV3-2
TGTGCCAGCAGCTCCCGGCTAGCGGGAGGGAGCACAGATACGCAGTATTTT CASSSRLAGGSTDTQYF TRBJ2-3 few . TRBV12-1
TGTGCCAGCAGCTTTCGAGGGGGGAACAATGAGCAGTTCTTC CASSFRGGNNEQFF TRBJ2-1 once . TRBV11-3
TGTGCCAGTATGCCAGGCGGGCCCTCCTACGAGCAGTACTTC CASMPGGPSYEQYF TRBJ2-7 . . TRBV19
TGTGCCAGCAGCCAATCATACCTCGGCGGGGAGGACTCCTACAATGAGCAGTTCTTC CASSQSYLGGEDSYNEQFF TRBJ2-1 . . TRBV4-2
TGTGCCAGCAGCCCTCACCCGGACGGCTACACCTTC CASSPHPDGYTF TRBJ1-2 . . TRBV7-8
TGTGCCAGCAGTCTAGTCGGGGAGACCCAGTACTTC CASSLVGETQYF TRBJ2-5 . . TRBV27
TGTGCCAGCAGTGAGGGACGGTACGAGCAGTACTTC CASSEGRYEQYF TRBJ2-7 . . TRBV25-1
TGTGCCAGTAGTATCCTCCGGACAGGGTACAATTCACCCCTCCACTTT CASSILRTGYNSPLHF TRBJ1-6 . TRBD1 TRBV19
TGTGCCAGCAGCTTAGAATTGGGGGTAAAGGAAAAACTGTTTTTT CASSLELGVKEKLFF TRBJ1-4 . . TRBV7-6
TGTGCCAGCAGTGACAGCCGGGAGCTGTTTTTT CASSDSRELFF TRBJ2-2 . . TRBV25-1
TGTGCCAGCAGTGGGGGCGGGGGAGTTCCCTCTGGAAACACCATATATTTT CASSGGGGVPSGNTIYF TRBJ1-3 . . TRBV28
TGCGCCAGCAGCTTGAACGCAGGGGCTGAGACCCAGTACTTC CASSLNAGAETQYF TRBJ2-5 . . TRBV5-1
TGTGCCTGGAGTCGACCGAGAAACACTGAAGCTTTCTTT CAWSRPRNTEAFF TRBJ1-1 few . TRBV30
TGTGCCAGCAGTTTAGGGACAGGGGGTTCTGGAAACACCATATATTTT CASSLGTGGSGNTIYF TRBJ1-3 . TRBD1 TRBV27
TGTGCCAGCAGCGTAGGCTACGGGGGAGAGGGAACTGAAGCTTTCTTT CASSVGYGGEGTEAFF TRBJ1-1 . . TRBV9
TGTGCCAGTGAGACAGGGCAAGAGACCCAGTACTTC CASETGQETQYF TRBJ2-5 . TRBD1 TRBV2
TGTGCCAGCAGCTCCCCGAGCTCTGGAAACACCATATATTTT CASSSPSSGNTIYF TRBJ1-3 . . TRBV5-6
TGTGCCTGGAGTGGTCGCGGTTATCAGCCCCAGCATTTT CAWSGRGYQPQHF TRBJ1-5 once . TRBV30
TGTGCCAGCAGCGCCAGCGGGGACCTCCATGAGCAGTTCTTC CASSASGDLHEQFF TRBJ2-1 . TRBD2 TRBV9
TGTGCCAGCAGTTTATCAAAAGGGGGGGCAAGTGGCTACACCTTC CASSLSKGGASGYTF TRBJ1-2 once . TRBV27
TGTGCCTGGAGCCCCCCCGGGACAGGGTTCTACGAGCAGTACTTC CAWSPPGTGFYEQYF TRBJ2-7 . TRBD1 TRBV30